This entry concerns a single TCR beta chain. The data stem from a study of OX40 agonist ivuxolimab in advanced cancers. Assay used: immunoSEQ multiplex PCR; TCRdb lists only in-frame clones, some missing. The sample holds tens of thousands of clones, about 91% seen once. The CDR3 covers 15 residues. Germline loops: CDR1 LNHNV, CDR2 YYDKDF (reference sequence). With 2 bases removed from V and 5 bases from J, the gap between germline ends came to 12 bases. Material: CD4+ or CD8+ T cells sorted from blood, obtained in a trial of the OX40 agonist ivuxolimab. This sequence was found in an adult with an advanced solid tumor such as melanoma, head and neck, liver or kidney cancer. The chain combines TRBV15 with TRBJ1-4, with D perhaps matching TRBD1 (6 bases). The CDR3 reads CATSRSGVLNEKLFF. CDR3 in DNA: TGTGCCACCAGCAGATCAGGGGTCCTAAATGAAAAACTGTTTTTT.